Described below is a single T cell receptor beta chain sequence and its context. Its recognized antigen is unknown. No much larger clonotype is one base removed from it; base qualities were not supplied. These data belong to a study of T-cell memory formation after mild COVID-19 (dated by TCRdb to the early 2020s). For context, the study as a whole: TCR sequence clusters from the two donors were found to be largely donor specific. In a couple of donors, T-cell clones that expanded and contracted after mild COVID-19 were tracked by sequencing TCRalpha and TCRbeta repertoires over time. The cohort was made up of two young adult volunteers, one female and one male, who were previously healthy. Overall study outcomes, separate from this receptor: The detection of some responding clones in pre-infection memory suggests that pre-existing cross-reactive memory T cells joined the SARS-CoV-2 response. SARS-CoV-2 specificity of the second-wave clones peaking on day 37 was not confirmed. The study covered only a couple of mild cases, and larger cohorts including severe cases with pre-infection samples were considered necessary. Contracting CD4+ clones appeared mostly in the CM and EM memory subsets, whereas CD8+ clones were enriched in EMRA. Clones that contracted from day 15 to 85 showed balanced CD4/CD8 phenotypes, whereas a second wave of clones that expanded from day 15 to 37 leaned towards CD4+.

PBMCs were isolated by Ficoll-Paque density gradient centrifugation. Sequencing took place on an Illumina NovaSeq 6000. TCRalpha and TCRbeta cDNA libraries were constructed by 5'RACE with constant-segment primers, with sample barcodes and unique molecular identifiers being introduced. RNA was extracted from every sample with Trizol reagent. Amplification of the libraries took two PCR steps, and the second step added a second sample barcode plus Illumina TruSeq adapters. Sequencing of the libraries was done on an Illumina NovaSeq, producing 2 x 150 bp paired-end reads. On the authors' methods: With migec v1.2.7, reads were demultiplexed and then collapsed into UMI-guided consensus sequences. Using mixcr v2.1.11, UMI consensuses were aligned to TRA and TRB V and J templates and then assembled into clonotypes. Expanded or contracted clonotypes were those called significant by both edgeR and NoisET, with noise models trained on biological replicates. For edgeR calls, the thresholds were a false discovery rate-adjusted p below 0.01 and a log2 fold-change of 1. PCA with hierarchical clustering of max-normalized trajectories of the 1000 most abundant clonotypes was used as exploratory dynamics analysis. Separately sequenced CD4+ and CD8+ repertoires were used to assign a CD4 or CD8 phenotype to each responding clone. TCRdb trimmed the raw reads at Q25, called clones with MiXCR and kept productive beta chains. Each CDR3 protein gets just one entry, which takes the most common genes and DNA from the rows behind it. The V and J calls were not made by the authors but by TCRdb's processing. The sample table lists roughly 550,000 distinct CDR3 sequences, roughly 20% of them with a count of one. Clones ranked in the top ten supply under 15% of the sample.

A distance of 16 bases separates the germline ends of V and J, which lose 5 bases and 3 bases respectively. Its CDR3 holds 16 amino acids, cysteine through phenylalanine. Just the 48-base CDR3 DNA is kept, in frame starting at base 1. From a lookup of the germline V gene (reference sequence), CDR1 and CDR2 are SEHNR and FQNEAQ. Sequencing was done on a sample of PBMCs or a T cell subset sorted from them (not recorded which). The receptor's source is an adult woman who had mild COVID-19 (a few samples of this study predate the infection). The sample titles of this study are shuffled in the database, so cell type and time point are left out; the donor was told from shared clones. Recombination linked TRBV7-9 to TRBJ2-2; TRBD2 could be the D gene, as 5 bases match. The CDR3 reads CASSPATRADTGELFF. The bases read TGTGCCAGCAGCCCCGCGACGCGGGCCGACACCGGGGAGCTGTTTTTT.